The 21 T cell receptor beta chains listed next were all sequenced from one sample in a study of radiotherapy plus CTLA-4 blockade in lung cancer. Method: immunoSEQ multiplex PCR; TCRdb's copy keeps in-frame clones and lacks some. In the table there are roughly 98,000 clones, over 75% of which are singletons. Source: peripheral blood, taken from a patient treated with radiotherapy plus ipilimumab. The receptors were gathered from a human donor with non-small cell lung cancer that progressed on radiotherapy plus ipilimumab.

The gene calls are TRBV4-3 and TRBJ1-1, with TRBD1 as a possible D gene (5 bases). The V end lost 5 bases, the J end lost 4 bases, and 14 bases lay between the germline ends. CDR1 is LGHNA, CDR2 YSLEER, per germline. This CDR3 spans 14 amino acids. The CDR3 coding sequence is TGCGCCAGCAGCTTAGGGGAGGTAGGCACTGAAGCTTTCTTT. Protein product: CASSLGEVGTEAFF.

This chain joins TRBV7-2 and TRBJ2-3, with D maybe TRBD2 (6 bases). The CDR3 loop spans 13 amino acids. Germline lookup yields CDR1 SGHTA and CDR2 FQGNSA. V lost 6 bases and J 2 bases, leaving 9 bases between the germline ends. The CDR3 region has the DNA TGTGCCAGCAGGCGGGACCTCACAGATACGCAGTATTTT. This codes for CASRRDLTDTQYF.

In this sample, this clone turned up once. The V call is TRBV6-5, the J call TRBJ2-7; 7 bases map to TRBD1. The CDR3 loop spans 14 amino acids. Germline-derived CDR1 and CDR2 are MNHEY and SVGAGI. V was clipped by 6 bases and J by 6 bases; unmatched bases: 11. The chain's CDR3 is CASSDRERNVEQYF. DNA of the CDR3: TGTGCCAGCAGCGACAGGGAAAGGAACGTCGAGCAGTACTTC.

The rearrangement uses TRBV2 and TRBJ2-3; 7 nucleotides line up with TRBD2. J gave up 2 bases and V 8 bases, and 7 bases lay outside the gene matches. This CDR3 is 14 amino acids long. Germline V gene lookup returns CDR1 SNHLY and CDR2 FYNNEI. As DNA, the CDR3 is TGTGCCAGCGGGAGGGGAGGGCCCACAGATACGCAGTATTTT. Translated, it gives CASGRGGPTDTQYF. The complete variable domain, with remaining parts taken from reference TRBV2 and TRBJ2-3, reads EPEVTQTPSHQVTQMGQEVILRCVPISNHLYFYWYRQILGQKVEFLVSFYNNEISEKSEIFDDQFSVERPDGSNFTLKIRSTKLEDSAMYFCASGRGGPTDTQYFGPGTRLTVL.

The rearrangement joins TRBV4-2 to TRBJ2-7; perhaps D is TRBD1 or TRBD2 (5 bases each). Germline values: CDR1 LGHNA, CDR2 YNFKEQ. CDR3 size: 14 residues. The V gene lost 3 bases and the J gene lost 3 bases, with 12 bases spanning the gap. CDR3 in DNA: TGTGCCAGCAGCCAGGGTCAGGGAGACTACGAGCAGTACTTC. It yields the protein CASSQGQGDYEQYF.

This chain links TRBV19 with TRBJ2-1; 12 bases map to TRBD2. CDR3 length equals 16 residues. The germline V gene encodes CDR1 LNHDA and CDR2 SQIVND (reference sequence). The junction had 5 bases not matched to a gene; V was cut back by 4 bases and J by 4 bases. The CDR3 DNA reads as TGTGCCAGTAGTAAACTACTAGCGGGAGGATACAATGAGCAGTTCTTC. Its protein product is CASSKLLAGGYNEQFF. Full variable domain (remainder filled in from reference TRBV19 and TRBJ2-1): DGGITQSPKYLFRKEGQNVTLSCEQNLNHDAMYWYRQDPGQGLRLIYYSQIVNDFQKGDIAEGYSVSREKKESFPLTVTSAQKNPTAFYLCASSKLLAGGYNEQFFGPGTRLTVL.

The rearrangement links TRBV5-6 to TRBJ2-7, with a tentative D call TRBD1 (5 bases). Deletions cut 0 bases from V and 3 bases from J, with 7 bases between. The germline V gene encodes CDR1 SGHDT and CDR2 YYEEEE. CDR3 length: 13 amino acids. CDR3 protein: CASSLGQYYEQYF. DNA for the CDR3: TGTGCCAGCAGCTTGGGACAGTACTACGAGCAGTACTTC.

The rearrangement uses TRBV11-2 and TRBJ2-5; possible D gene TRBD1, 6 bases. CDR1 and CDR2 from the germline V gene are SGHAT and FQNNGV. The V gene lost 7 bases and the J gene lost 13 bases, with 16 bases spanning the gap. The CDR3 runs 11 residues. CDR3 bases: TGTGCCAGCATCTCGTCAGGGGTTTTGTACTTC. It is translated as CASISSGVLYF.

Worth noting for this clone: The junction shows a germline mismatch at one end, possibly a read error. The chain is built from TRBV27 and TRBJ2-7; tentative D call: TRBD2 (6 bases). The CDR3 contains 15 residues. Germline V gives CDR1 MNHEY, CDR2 SMNVEV (reference sequence). In DNA form, the CDR3 reads TGTGCCAGCAGCTTATTAGCGGAGTCGCCCTACGAGCAGTACTTC. Its protein product is CASSLLAESPYEQYF.

The chain is built from TRBV7-2 and TRBJ1-2; D is unresolved. V lost 4 bases, J lost 8 bases, and 14 bases lay in between. The CDR3 totals 13 residues. Germline loops: CDR1 SGHTA, CDR2 FQGNSA. In DNA form, the CDR3 reads TGTGCCAGCAGCTGGAAGGAGGATGGGGGCTACACCTTC. It yields the protein CASSWKEDGGYTF.

This clone came up once. Other nucleotide sequences from this sample produce the same CDR3. The chain links TRBV30 to TRBJ1-2; possibly TRBD1 for D (5 bases). Germline CDR1 GTSNPN, CDR2 SVGIG (reference sequence). The CDR3 has 13 amino acids. With 5 bases removed from V and 5 bases from J, the gap between germline ends came to 15 bases. The CDR3 bases are TGTGCCTGGGACGGTCGGGGGGGGTATGGCTACACCTTC. This translates into CAWDGRGGYGYTF. The variable domain in full, with the rest retrieved from reference TRBV30 and TRBJ1-2, is SQTIHQWPATLVQPVGSPLSLECTVEGTSNPNLYWYRQAAGRGLQLLFYSVGIGQISSEVPQNLSASRPQDRQFILSSKKLLLSDSGFYLCAWDGRGGYGYTFGSGTRLTVV.

The gene calls are TRBV7-2 and TRBJ2-1, with D unclear. Germline CDR1 is SGHTA and CDR2 is FQGNSA. This CDR3 comprises 14 residues. Deletions cut 1 base from V and 3 bases from J, with 7 bases between. CDR3 nucleotides: TGTGCCAGCAGCTTAGGAAAGGTCTACAATGAGCAGTTCTTC. It yields the protein CASSLGKVYNEQFF.

This chain links TRBV18 with TRBJ1-4; D possibly corresponds to TRBD1 (5 bases). The length of the CDR3 is 13 residues. Germline CDR1 and CDR2: KGHSH and LQKENI. The V and J ends lost 6 bases and 7 bases respectively, with 12 bases between them. CDR3 loop: CASSPTTGEKLFF. The CDR3 DNA reads TGTGCCAGCTCGCCTACCACAGGTGAAAAACTGTTTTTT.

This clone has only a few counts. This chain links TRBV4-2 with TRBJ2-7; no definite D call. Germline CDR1 and CDR2: LGHNA and YNFKEQ. V lost 0 bases and J lost 0, with 6 bases in between. The CDR3 consists of 14 residues. This chain's CDR3 is CASSQDVASYEQYF. In DNA form, the CDR3 reads TGTGCCAGCAGCCAAGATGTGGCCTCCTACGAGCAGTACTTC.

The chain employs TRBV6-6 and TRBJ2-1, with 8 positions matching TRBD2. From germline, CDR1 is MNHNY and CDR2 SVGAGI (reference sequence). The CDR3 covers 14 residues. The ends lost 5 bases at V and 6 bases at J; junction bases unmatched: 6. The CDR3 region is CASSPTSALNEQFF. CDR3 DNA sequence: TGTGCCAGCAGTCCGACTAGCGCCCTCAATGAGCAGTTCTTC.

The chain joins TRBV5-4 to TRBJ1-2; 7 bases line up with TRBD1. CDR3 size: 14 residues. Germline values: CDR1 SGHNT, CDR2 YYREEE (reference sequence). V shed 4 bases and J 2 bases; nucleotides not matched to a gene: 5. DNA for the CDR3: TGTGCCAGCAGCCAGGACAGGACCAACTATGGCTACACCTTC. This encodes CASSQDRTNYGYTF.

V gene TRBV27 combines with J gene TRBJ1-3; D gene uncertain. Germline CDR1 reads MNHEY; CDR2 reads SMNVEV (reference sequence). V lost 7 bases and J 1 base, leaving 8 bases between the germline ends. CDR3 size: 13 residues. In DNA form, the CDR3 reads TGTGCCAGCACCTCCTGGTCTGGAAACACCATATATTTT. This translates into CASTSWSGNTIYF.

This clone was recorded once. V usage is TRBV4-1 and J usage is TRBJ2-5; D is possibly TRBD2 (5 bases). The CDR3 has 14 residues. Per the germline V gene, CDR1 is MGHRA and CDR2 is YSYEKL. V was trimmed by 5 bases and J by 2 bases, leaving 12 bases between them. In DNA form, the CDR3 reads TGCGCCAGCAGCAACCGGGAACCACAAGAGACCCAGTACTTC. Amino acid sequence: CASSNREPQETQYF.

The chain recombines TRBV10-3 with TRBJ1-2; tentative D call: TRBD1 (6 bases). The CDR3 has 13 amino acids. Looked up from germline, CDR1 is ENHRY and CDR2 is SYGVKD. V lost 2 bases to trimming and J lost 4 bases, with 8 bases between them. This CDR3 is CAISEAGAYGYTF. The CDR3 coding sequence is TGTGCCATCAGTGAGGCGGGGGCCTATGGCTACACCTTC.

The chain carries TRBV5-1 and TRBJ2-2; D gene unclear. The length of the CDR3 is 16 residues. Trimming stripped 7 bases from V and 6 bases from J, with 22 bases between. CDR1 and CDR2 (germline): SGHRS, YFSETQ. The CDR3 nucleotides are TGCGCCAGCTGTATAATCCCCGACCCCCCGTCCGGGGAGCTGTTTTTT. This translates into CASCIIPDPPSGELFF.

This sequence joins TRBV30 and TRBJ1-2, with D possibly being TRBD1 (5 bases). Germline loops: CDR1 GTSNPN, CDR2 SVGIG (reference sequence). Trimming stripped 3 bases from V and 4 bases from J, with 21 bases between. The CDR3 length is 16 residues. Here the CDR3 DNA reads TGTGCCTGGAGGTCCGGGCCTTTCCAGGGTCTCTATGGCTACACCTTC. As protein: CAWRSGPFQGLYGYTF.